This T cell receptor (beta chain) derives from a study of blood T cell repertoires in COVID-19. The wider study: Acute-phase and convalescent COVID-19 samples originated in the United States, Italy and Spain.

As processed by the authors: Reference gene primer amplification gave nucleated cell count estimates. Method: immunoSEQ multiplex PCR; TCRdb's copy keeps in-frame clones and lacks some. The V and J calls and clone size come from that table; D and trimming were worked out from the DNA. The sample includes tens of thousands of clones, roughly 80% of them seen just once. The sequencing input was peripheral blood. The TCR was taken from a woman over 75 with active or convalescent COVID-19.

CDR3: CASTLRGLGTDTQYF. DNA for the CDR3: TGTGCCAGCACCCTTAGGGGGTTGGGCACAGATACGCAGTATTTT. The chain links TRBV3-1 (or the pseudogene TRBV3-2) to TRBJ2-3; tentatively, D is TRBD1 (6 bases). Trimming removed 7 bases at V and 1 base at J, with 15 bases between. Germline-derived CDR1 and CDR2 are LGHDT and YNNKEL (reference sequence). This CDR3 contains 15 residues.